These 19 T cell receptor beta chains came from one sample sequenced in a study of OX40 agonist ivuxolimab in advanced cancers. The repertoire was sequenced with immunoSEQ multiplex PCR; TCRdb's copy has only in-frame clones and lacks some. The sample lists roughly 48,000 clones, roughly 82% occurring once. The sequencing here drew on CD4+ or CD8+ T cells sorted from blood, taken in a trial of the OX40 agonist ivuxolimab. The receptors were sampled from an adult with an advanced solid tumor such as melanoma, head and neck, liver or kidney cancer.

The J gene is TRBJ2-1, the V gene TRBV7-6; 11 nucleotides agree with TRBD2. This CDR3 is built from 17 residues. The V gene's germline CDR1 is SGHVS and CDR2 FNYEAQ. Unmatched junction bases numbered 6, after V lost 0 bases and J lost 5 bases. The CDR3: CASSLAGLAGGHNEQFF. The DNA for the CDR3 is TGTGCCAGCAGCTTAGCGGGGCTAGCGGGAGGCCACAATGAGCAGTTCTTC.

This chain uses TRBV7-9 with TRBJ2-5; a weak D match, TRBD1 (6 bases). Germline V gene sequence: CDR1 SEHNR, CDR2 FQNEAQ (reference sequence). V lost 5 bases to trimming and J lost 3 bases, with 19 bases between them. This CDR3 is 16 amino acids long. DNA for the CDR3: TGTGCCAGCAGCACCTCCCGCGGCCGGACAGAAGAGACCCAGTACTTC. Protein product: CASSTSRGRTEETQYF.

The chain has TRBV2 and TRBJ2-1; tentatively, D is TRBD2 (5 bases). Trimming shortened V by 10 bases and J by 7 bases, and 17 bases separated the two germline ends. Germline V lookup: CDR1 SNHLY, CDR2 FYNNEI. The CDR3 length is 13 residues. CDR3 bases: TGTGCCACCTCAGGACGGACTTCTAATGAGCAGTTCTTC. As protein: CATSGRTSNEQFF.

In this sample, this clone turned up a few times. The rearrangement links TRBV7-6 to TRBJ1-1; D gene unclear. Germline CDR1 SGHVS, CDR2 FNYEAQ. Between the trimmed V and J ends, which lost 5 bases and 6 bases, there was a span of 13 bases. This CDR3 spans 13 amino acids. CDR3 DNA sequence: TGTGCCAGCAGCCTCGATGTTGCTTCTGAAGCTTTCTTT. It specifies CASSLDVASEAFF. Full variable domain (outside the CDR3, taken from reference TRBV7-6 and TRBJ1-1): GAGVSQSPRYKVTKRGQDVALRCDPISGHVSLYWYRQALGQGPEFLTYFNYEAQQDKSGLPNDRFSAERPEGSISTLTIQRTEQRDSAMYRCASSLDVASEAFFGQGTRLTVV.

This clone was recorded once. The rearrangement joins TRBV30 to TRBJ2-2; no firm D call. Trimming removed 3 bases at V and 3 bases at J, with 8 bases between. Germline CDR1 GTSNPN, CDR2 SVGIG (reference sequence). The CDR3 contains 13 residues. This CDR3 is CAWSLEYTGELFF. CDR3 nucleotide sequence: TGTGCCTGGAGCCTAGAATACACCGGGGAGCTGTTTTTT.

V gene TRBV6-5 combines with J gene TRBJ2-7; D is possibly TRBD1 or TRBD2 (5 bases each). V was clipped by 6 bases and J by 3 bases, with 12 bases between them. The V gene's germline CDR1 is MNHEY and CDR2 SVGAGI. This CDR3 has 13 amino acids. The DNA of the CDR3 is TGTGCCAGCAGGCTCCGGGACGTCTACGAGCAGTACTTC. It yields the protein CASRLRDVYEQYF.

The rearrangement uses TRBV28 and TRBJ2-5, with a tentative D call TRBD1 (6 bases). The CDR3 has 14 residues. V was shortened by 5 bases and J by 5 bases, with 15 bases between the two germline ends. Germline V gene lookup returns CDR1 MDHEN and CDR2 SYDVKM. The DNA of the CDR3 is TGTGCCAGCAGTACGACAGGTTGGGCGGAGACCCAGTACTTC. Translated: CASSTTGWAETQYF.

This clone came up a few times. CDR3 residues: CASSNGGGRTRGDTQYF. As DNA, the CDR3 is TGCGCCAGCAGCAACGGCGGCGGGCGGACAAGAGGAGATACGCAGTATTTT. V is TRBV4-1 and J is TRBJ2-3; the D call may be TRBD1 or TRBD2 (5 bases each). The CDR3 sequence is 17 residues long. Germline loops: CDR1 MGHRA, CDR2 YSYEKL. The V and J ends lost 5 bases and 5 bases respectively, with 23 bases between them.

The genes are TRBV18 and TRBJ2-3; unclear D gene. This CDR3 is 11 amino acids long. Trimming took 4 bases from V and 3 from J, leaving 2 bases between them. Germline CDR1 and CDR2: KGHSH and LQKENI. Here the CDR3 reads CASSRTDTQYF. As DNA, the CDR3 is TGTGCCAGCTCACGGACAGATACGCAGTATTTT.

The gene calls are TRBV7-3 and TRBJ2-1; D gene ambiguous. V gave up 4 bases and J gave up 6 bases, with 16 bases separating them. The germline CDR1 and CDR2 sequences are SGHTA and FQGTGA. This CDR3 contains 15 residues. The CDR3: CASSSSSHHFNEQFF. Written as DNA, the CDR3 is TGTGCCAGCAGCTCCTCGAGTCACCACTTCAATGAGCAGTTCTTC. Variable domain in full (rest from reference TRBV7-3 and TRBJ2-1): GAGVSQTPSNKVTEKGKYVELRCDPISGHTALYWYRQSLGQGPEFLIYFQGTGAADDSGLPNDRFFAVRPEGSVSTLKIQRTERGDSAVYLCASSSSSHHFNEQFFGPGTRLTVL.

The chain links TRBV19 to TRBJ2-2; TRBD1 might be the D (5 bases). Germline V gene sequence: CDR1 LNHDA, CDR2 SQIVND (reference sequence). This CDR3 region has 12 residues. Trimming removed 5 bases from V and 4 bases from J, with 5 bases in between. CDR3 residues: CASSGATGELFF. The CDR3 bases are TGTGCCAGTAGTGGGGCCACCGGGGAGCTGTTTTTT.

The chain has TRBV5-4 and TRBJ1-5; 9 bases are shared with TRBD1. V gave up 4 bases and J gave up 7 bases; unmatched junction bases: 6. The CDR3 consists of 14 residues. Germline CDR1 reads SGHNT; CDR2 reads YYREEE (reference sequence). The chain's CDR3 is CASSLQGAFQPQHF. CDR3 DNA sequence: TGTGCCAGCAGCCTACAGGGGGCATTCCAGCCCCAGCATTTT.

This chain uses TRBV2 with TRBJ1-2; a weak D match, TRBD1 (6 bases). Per germline, CDR1 SNHLY and CDR2 FYNNEI. The V and J ends lost 1 base and 4 bases respectively, with 7 bases between them. The CDR3 is made up of 13 amino acids. The CDR3 coding sequence is TGTGCCAGCAGTGAAGTACAGGGCTATGGCTACACCTTC. It specifies CASSEVQGYGYTF. The full variable domain, with the rest looked up from reference TRBV2 and TRBJ1-2, is EPEVTQTPSHQVTQMGQEVILRCVPISNHLYFYWYRQILGQKVEFLVSFYNNEISEKSEIFDDQFSVERPDGSNFTLKIRSTKLEDSAMYFCASSEVQGYGYTFGSGTRLTVV.

V usage is TRBV19 and J usage is TRBJ2-1; D may correspond to TRBD1 or TRBD2 (5 bases each). Between the trimmed V and J ends, which lost 7 bases and 4 bases, there was a span of 11 bases. Germline V gives CDR1 LNHDA, CDR2 SQIVND (reference sequence). The length of the CDR3 is 13 residues. The CDR3, as DNA: TGTGCCAGTACACGGGACGGGTACAATGAGCAGTTCTTC. It is translated as CASTRDGYNEQFF.

V usage is TRBV4-2 and J usage is TRBJ2-5; the match to TRBD2 covers 10 bases. The CDR3 spans 15 residues. The germline gives CDR1 LGHNA, CDR2 YNFKEQ. J was trimmed by 2 bases and V by 1 base; bases with no gene match: 1. This CDR3 reads CASSQGLAGQETQYF. For the CDR3, the DNA is TGTGCCAGCAGCCAAGGACTAGCGGGTCAAGAGACCCAGTACTTC.

This clone showed up just once. The CDR3 is CASSPNQRGEQYF. CDR3 DNA: TGTGCCAGCAGTCCCAATCAGAGGGGCGAGCAGTACTTC. The V and J genes are TRBV2 and TRBJ2-7; D tentatively reads TRBD1 or TRBD2 (5 bases each). Germline V lookup: CDR1 SNHLY, CDR2 FYNNEI. CDR3 length equals 13 residues. The V end was cut by 5 bases, the J end by 6 bases, with 14 bases between.

In this sample, this clone turned up a few times. The V and J genes are TRBV29-1 and TRBJ2-7; unclear D gene. V lost 2 bases and J 3 bases, leaving 11 bases between the germline ends. Germline V CDR1 and CDR2: SQVTM, ANQGSEA. This CDR3 is built from 13 residues. In DNA, the CDR3 is TGCAGCGTTGAAACTTCCTGGGGCTACGAGCAGTACTTC. Its translation is CSVETSWGYEQYF.

CDR3 sequence: CASSLDPGTQYF. Here the CDR3 DNA reads TGTGCCAGCAGCTTAGACCCCGGTACCCAGTACTTC. The chain couples TRBV11-2 to TRBJ2-5; no firm D call. The germline V and J ends were trimmed by 0 bases and 8 bases, with 7 bases remaining between them. CDR3 length: 12 residues. Germline values: CDR1 SGHAT, CDR2 FQNNGV.

The V gene is TRBV7-8, the J gene TRBJ1-5; perhaps TRBD1 as D (6 bases). The V and J ends lost 5 bases and 7 bases respectively, with 21 bases between them. The CDR3 is 16 residues long. CDR1 and CDR2 (germline): SGHVS, FQNEAQ. The CDR3 protein is CASSPGGWGARQPQHF. CDR3 sequence (DNA): TGTGCCAGCAGCCCGGGGGGATGGGGGGCTCGGCAGCCCCAGCATTTT.